This TCR beta chain is drawn from a study of tumor-infiltrating lymphocytes in primary liver carcinoma. Study in general: Productive TCRbeta reads per sample were roughly 3.65 to 8 million, not differing by tissue.

The table lists this clonotype with many counts. TCR beta cDNA came from around 0.5 ug total RNA, primed with a constant-region primer. Nested multiplex PCR, run for three rounds with slightly modified ARM-PCR, yielded TCR beta libraries. A C-beta reverse primer was combined with TRBV1-TRBV30 forward primers in the first two PCR rounds, and each round had roughly 9 cycles. TCRdb used MiXCR to reprocess the multiplex PCR reads, holding one entry per CDR3 protein. The data show fewer than 400,000 distinct CDR3 sequences, with less than 75% seen just once and 9% to 10% held by the top ten. The CDR3 has 16 amino acids. Trimming took off 1 base at V and 4 bases at J, with 17 bases between the two ends. From germline, CDR1 is SGHAT and CDR2 FQNNGV. It was unsorted whole blood that yielded blood RNA, and germline DNA was also extracted. The patients lived with chronic HBV infection and had not yet received any treatment.

The material sequenced was peripheral blood. The chain employs TRBV11-2 and TRBJ2-7; TRBD2 might be the D (6 bases). The receptor was isolated from a man aged 40-49 years with primary liver carcinoma and hepatitis B virus infection. The CDR3 is CASSLGSGTLPYEQYF. The CDR3 DNA reads TGTGCCAGCAGCTTAGGTTCCGGGACTCTCCCTTACGAGCAGTACTTC.